These 27 T cell receptor beta chains share one sample of origin, sequenced in a study of tumor-infiltrating lymphocytes in primary liver carcinoma. The tissue used was unsorted bulk material of 20-30 mg. RNA and DNA were co-extracted from it with the AllPrep DNA/RNA mini kit. A primer matching the constant region was used to make TCR beta cDNA from approximately 500 ng of total RNA. TCR beta libraries came from three nested multiplex PCR rounds using slightly modified ARM-PCR. Primers for the first two PCR rounds were TRBV1-TRBV30 forward primers and a C-beta reverse primer (roughly 10 cycles per round). Using its own MiXCR run on the multiplex PCR reads, TCRdb lists one record per CDR3 protein. The sample comprises fewer than 75,000 distinct CDR3 sequences, approximately 74% of which are singletons, and about 40% rests with the top ten. Source material: liver tumor tissue from sampling region 4. Subset: tumor region T4, right-lateral pole. Receptor source: a man in his forties with primary liver carcinoma and hepatitis B virus infection.

About this clonotype: A much larger clone is a single base away; this may be a read error. The rearrangement links TRBV6-1 to TRBJ1-1; no clear D. The CDR3 sequence is 11 residues long. With 7 bases removed from V and 1 base from J, the gap between germline ends came to 4 bases. Per germline, CDR1 MNHNS and CDR2 SASEGT. The CDR3 loop is CASNRNTEAFF. The DNA of the CDR3 is TGTGCCAGCAACAGGAACACTGAAGCTTTCTTT.

About this clonotype itself: The CDR3 does not close with the conserved phenylalanine or tryptophan, likely indicating a read error. The chain couples TRBV29-1 to TRBJ2-1, with D possibly being TRBD2 (5 bases). The CDR3 totals 11 residues. In germline, CDR1 is SQVTM, CDR2 ANQGSEA. CDR3 nucleotides: TGCAACGTTGAATCGCGGGATGAGCAGTTCATC. Its protein is CNVESRDEQFI.

About this clonotype: The missing conserved phenylalanine or tryptophan at the end of this CDR3 makes a read error likely. The V call is TRBV28, the J call TRBJ1-2; 7 bases map to TRBD1. CDR1 MDHEN and CDR2 SYDVKM come from the germline V gene. The V segment lost 6 bases and the J segment 2 bases; nucleotides outside the gene matches: 12. This CDR3 is 16 amino acids long. The CDR3 DNA sequence: TGTGCCAGCAGCCAGGGGGGCAGCACTTCCAACTATGGCTACACCATC. Translating it yields CASSQGGSTSNYGYTI.

For this clonotype: A clone one base away is much larger, so this may be a read error. The missing conserved phenylalanine or tryptophan at the end of this CDR3 makes a read error likely. The CDR3 here is CAWRWSGSAYEQYS. The CDR3 region has the DNA TGTGCCTGGAGGTGGAGCGGGAGCGCGTACGAGCAGTACTCC. The rearrangement links TRBV30 to TRBJ2-7; TRBD2 matches 8 bases. Germline CDR1 GTSNPN, CDR2 SVGIG (reference sequence). CDR3 length: 14 residues. Trimming took 3 bases from V and 4 from J; bases not matched to a gene: 8.

A word on this clonotype: Germline is not matched at one junction end, which may reflect a read error. The V and J genes are TRBV11-2 and TRBJ2-1, with D tentatively TRBD2 (5 bases). This CDR3 is built from 14 residues. Germline V lookup: CDR1 SGHAT, CDR2 FQNNGV. CDR3 nucleotides: TGTGCCAGCGGCTCATACCGGCTAGTTAGCGAGCAGTCCTTC. Its translation is CASGSYRLVSEQSF.

Notes on this clonotype: With a much larger clone just one base away, this may be a read error. V usage is TRBV12-3 or TRBV12-4 and J usage is TRBJ1-1; TRBD1 is a possible D gene (5 bases). This CDR3 comprises 14 residues. The CDR3 protein is CANSIGTGGTEAFF. CDR3 in DNA: TGTGCCAACAGTATCGGGACCGGGGGGACTGAAGCTTTCTTT.

Ten or more counts support this clonotype. The chain uses TRBV7-9 and TRBJ1-3; D unresolved. The germline CDR1 and CDR2 sequences are SEHNR and FQNEAQ (reference sequence). V lost 1 base to trimming and J lost 0 bases, with 7 bases between them. The length of the CDR3 is 15 residues. The CDR3 loop is CASSLDSHSGNTIYF. The CDR3 DNA sequence: TGTGCCAGCAGCTTAGACAGCCACTCTGGAAACACCATATATTTT.

This clonotype occurred a few times. A clone one base away is much larger, so this may be a read error. The chain couples TRBV7-9 to TRBJ2-1; D tentatively fits TRBD1 or TRBD2 (6 bases each). The CDR3 contains 15 residues. CDR1 and CDR2 from the germline V gene are SEHNR and FQNEAQ (reference sequence). The CDR3 region is CASSQLGGSYNEQLF. The DNA of the CDR3 is TGTGCCAGCAGCCAATTGGGGGGCTCCTACAATGAGCAGCTCTTC.

Points on this clonotype: An end of the junction differs from the germline gene, which may be a read error. The V and J genes are TRBV4-2 and TRBJ1-1, with TRBD1 matching over 9 bases. The CDR3 covers 16 residues. Per germline, CDR1 LGHNA and CDR2 YNFKEQ. The CDR3 here is CASSQDGQGMSTEALF. The CDR3 nucleotides are TGTGCCAGCAGCCAAGACGGACAGGGGATGAGCACTGAAGCTCTCTTT.

About this clonotype itself: One end of the junction fails to match germline, which may point to a read error. This rearrangement joins TRBV4-3 to TRBJ2-2; 8 bases are a match to TRBD2. The CDR3 runs 18 residues. Germline V lookup: CDR1 LGHNA, CDR2 YSLEER. This CDR3 reads CASSQTTSGHTKTGELFF. For the CDR3, the DNA is TGCGCCAGCAGCCAAACCACTAGCGGACATACGAAGACCGGGGAGCTGTTTTTT.

A remark on this clonotype: At one end, the junction sequence differs from germline, possibly due to a read error. V usage is TRBV6-6 and J usage is TRBJ1-1, with a tentative D call TRBD1 (5 bases). Germline loops: CDR1 MNHNY, CDR2 SVGAGI (reference sequence). The CDR3 extends over 12 amino acids. The CDR3 DNA reads TGTGTCAGCAGTTACTCGGACACTGAAGCTTTATTT. Its protein is CVSSYSDTEALF.

This clonotype occurred once. The chain recombines TRBV7-9 with TRBJ2-3; D is perhaps TRBD1 or TRBD2 (5 bases each). The germline V and J ends were trimmed by 4 bases and 3 bases, with 14 bases remaining between them. CDR3 length: 15 amino acids. Germline assignment: CDR1 SEHNR and CDR2 FQNEAQ (reference sequence). The CDR3 DNA reads as TGTGCCAGCAGCTCGGACGGGGACGGGACAGATACGCAGTATTTT. This sequence encodes CASSSDGDGTDTQYF.

The J gene is TRBJ2-7, the V gene TRBV5-6, with D tentatively TRBD2 (6 bases). The V gene's germline CDR1 is SGHDT and CDR2 YYEEEE. The CDR3 totals 12 residues. Trimming cost V 4 bases and J 6 bases, with 11 bases left between them. The CDR3 coding sequence is TGTGCCAGCAGCATGGAGGGTGGCGAGCAGTACTTC. This encodes CASSMEGGEQYF.

There are many counts of this clonotype. The chain has TRBV25-1 and TRBJ1-2; D not resolved. The V and J ends lost 5 bases and 4 bases respectively, with 11 bases between them. The germline V gene encodes CDR1 MGHDK and CDR2 SYGVNS. This CDR3 contains 13 residues. CDR3 loop: CASSFLLGYGYTF. CDR3 nucleotides: TGTGCCAGCAGTTTTCTGTTGGGCTATGGCTACACCTTC.

The chain carries TRBV29-1 and TRBJ2-2; the match to TRBD1 covers 8 bases. CDR3 length: 16 residues. Germline CDR1 reads SQVTM; CDR2 reads ANQGSEA. J was trimmed by 3 bases and V by 4 bases; bases with no gene match: 10. The CDR3 sequence: CSVVGLDRVDTGELFF. The CDR3 nucleotides are TGCAGCGTTGTAGGGTTGGACAGGGTGGACACCGGGGAGCTGTTTTTT.

This clonotype was seen a single time. Germline is not matched at one junction end, which may reflect a read error. The chain combines TRBV29-1 with TRBJ2-2; D is perhaps TRBD2 (6 bases). From germline, CDR1 is SQVTM and CDR2 ANQGSEA. The CDR3 is 13 residues long. The DNA of the CDR3 is TGCAGCGTCCGGGGAGGAGTCACCGGGGAGCCGTTTTTT. Protein sequence: CSVRGGVTGEPFF.

This clonotype was recorded only once. The chain is built from TRBV11-2 and TRBJ2-1; no firm D call. V was cut by 0 bases and J by 9 bases, with 12 bases left in between. The germline gives CDR1 SGHAT, CDR2 FQNNGV. The CDR3 extends over 14 amino acids. The CDR3 DNA reads as TGTGCCAGCAGCTTAGACCTTGGTGGATGTGAGCAGTTCTTC. Encoded protein: CASSLDLGGCEQFF.

To note about this clonotype: No DNA is shown, since the ends of the CDR3 on it are uncertain; the CDR3 is the one TCRdb lists. V usage is TRBV11-1 and J usage is TRBJ1-2; TRBD1 was called by the table and not checked on the DNA. CDR1 is SGHAT, CDR2 FQDESV, per germline (reference sequence). The CDR3 region is 15 residues in length, termini included. The CDR3 reads CVSCLSQDNDYGCTF.

This clonotype was counted between two and nine times. J is TRBJ2-7 and V is TRBV6-6; the D gene is possibly TRBD2 (5 bases). The CDR3 covers 13 residues. The V end lost 7 bases, the J end lost 0 bases, and 10 bases lay between the germline ends. CDR1 is MNHNY and CDR2 is SVGAGI in the germline V gene (reference sequence). This CDR3 reads CASTPGLSYEQYF. The CDR3 region has the DNA TGTGCCAGCACCCCAGGACTCTCCTACGAGCAGTACTTC.

V gene TRBV12-3 or TRBV12-4 combines with J gene TRBJ1-1; D is unresolved. The CDR3 extends over 14 amino acids. V was clipped by 3 bases and J by 3 bases, with 11 bases between them. CDR3 loop: CASSLVDRDTEAFF. In DNA, the CDR3 is TGTGCCAGCAGTTTGGTGGATAGGGACACTGAAGCTTTCTTT.

This clonotype was recorded at least ten times. The chain couples TRBV6-2 or TRBV6-3 to TRBJ2-1; TRBD2 matches at 10 bases. With 9 bases clipped from V and 4 bases from J, the junction kept 9 bases outside the gene matches. CDR3 size: 15 residues. Germline V lookup: CDR1 MNHEY, CDR2 SVGEGT. CDR3 loop: CASPATSGRYNEQFF. The CDR3 region has the DNA TGTGCCAGTCCTGCGACTAGCGGGCGGTACAATGAGCAGTTCTTC.

As to this clonotype: A junction boundary mismatches the germline segment, possibly from a read error. The chain couples TRBV4-3 to TRBJ2-3; TRBD2 agrees at 10 bases. The CDR3 consists of 18 residues. Looked up from germline, CDR1 is LGHNA and CDR2 is YSLEER. The chain's CDR3 is CASSPADTSGMATYTQYF. CDR3 nucleotide sequence: TGCGCCAGCAGCCCGGCCGATACTAGCGGGATGGCCACATATACGCAGTATTTT.

This clonotype has at least ten counts. V and J are TRBV12-3 or TRBV12-4 and TRBJ2-7, with 10 nucleotides matching TRBD2. Unmatched junction bases numbered 2, after V lost 3 bases and J lost 3 bases. The CDR3 has 14 residues. The CDR3 DNA reads as TGTGCCAGCAGTTTGTTAGCGGGAGGCTACGAGCAGTACTTC. This encodes CASSLLAGGYEQYF.

This clonotype was detected many times. The rearrangement uses TRBV12-3 or TRBV12-4 and TRBJ2-7; 8 nucleotides match TRBD1. The CDR3 length is 13 residues. Unmatched junction bases numbered 7, after V lost 5 bases and J lost 7 bases. The chain's CDR3 is CASSEGQVPEQYF. The CDR3 nucleotides read TGTGCCAGCAGTGAGGGACAGGTACCGGAGCAGTACTTC.

On this clonotype itself: A much larger clone lies a single base off, so this may be a read error. The chain couples TRBV6-1 to TRBJ2-2; D might be TRBD2 (6 bases). Germline loops: CDR1 MNHNS, CDR2 SASEGT. This CDR3 spans 16 amino acids. In nucleotides, the CDR3 is TGTGCCAGCTGTGAAGTCCCCACTAGCTTACCCGGGGAGCTGTTTTTT. Encoded protein: CASCEVPTSLPGELFF.

This clonotype occurred a few times. The gene calls are TRBV12-3 or TRBV12-4 and TRBJ1-2; tentatively, D is TRBD1 (5 bases). Between the trimmed V and J ends, which lost 3 bases and 0 bases, there was a span of 11 bases. The CDR3 length is 15 residues. This chain's CDR3 is CASSFTGDPNYGYTF. The CDR3 bases are TGTGCCAGCAGTTTCACCGGGGACCCTAACTATGGCTACACCTTC.

To note about this clonotype: The junction departs from the called germline gene at one end, perhaps through a read error. The chain joins TRBV12-3 or TRBV12-4 to TRBJ1-6; 10 bases map to TRBD1. The CDR3 contains 14 residues. Written as DNA, the CDR3 is TGTGCCAACAGCTCCGGGACAGGGGATTCACCCCTACACTTT. This encodes CANSSGTGDSPLHF.